Listed here are 20 T cell receptor beta chains from one sample, sequenced in a study of blood T cell repertoires in COVID-19. Repertoires were generated with immunoSEQ multiplex PCR, while TCRdb's copy carries only in-frame clones and drops some. This table has 300,000 or so clones, around 92% appearing once. The sample comprised PBMCs or T cells enriched from blood (not recorded which). These TCRs come from a woman in her forties or fifties who had been exposed to COVID-19.

The rearrangement joins TRBV29-1 to TRBJ2-7; 11 nucleotides match TRBD2. The CDR3 totals 13 residues. Germline assignment: CDR1 SQVTM and CDR2 ANQGSEA. V lost 5 bases to trimming and J lost 4 bases; unmatched junction nucleotides: 4. For the CDR3, the DNA is TGCAGCGTTACTAGCGGGGGAGATTACGAGCAGTACTTC. This sequence encodes CSVTSGGDYEQYF.

The genes are TRBV18 and TRBJ2-7; 9 positions match TRBD1. The CDR3 contains 15 residues. Germline trimming cut 2 bases from V and 4 bases from J; bases unmatched to any gene: 6. From germline, CDR1 is KGHSH and CDR2 LQKENI. The CDR3, as DNA: TGTGCCAGCTCACCAATAACAGGGGGCCATTACGAGCAGTACTTC. Its protein is CASSPITGGHYEQYF.

The chain's CDR3 is CASSQVGTSGGAGETQYF. The CDR3, as DNA: TGTGCCAGCAGCCAAGTTGGGACTAGCGGGGGGGCAGGTGAGACCCAGTACTTC. This chain joins TRBV4-2 and TRBJ2-5; 16 bases fit TRBD2. The germline gives CDR1 LGHNA, CDR2 YNFKEQ. This CDR3 region has 18 residues. The V and J ends lost 1 base and 5 bases, in that order; junction bases with no gene match: 7.

The CDR3 loop reads CASSLVRQIEAFF. The CDR3 DNA reads TGTGCCAGCAGCTTAGTTCGACAGATTGAAGCTTTCTTT. The V and J genes are TRBV11-2 and TRBJ1-1; D may be TRBD1 (5 bases). Trimming took off 1 base at V and 7 bases at J, with 10 bases between the two ends. The germline gives CDR1 SGHAT, CDR2 FQNNGV. CDR3 length equals 13 residues.

This chain uses TRBV7-2 with TRBJ2-7, with TRBD2 matching over 14 bases. Germline values: CDR1 SGHTA, CDR2 FQGNSA. J lost 3 bases, V lost 4 bases, and 2 bases had no gene match. This CDR3 comprises 15 residues. This CDR3 reads CASSSGTSGGYEQYF. The CDR3, as DNA: TGTGCCAGCAGCTCCGGGACTAGCGGGGGCTACGAGCAGTACTTC.

The V and J genes are TRBV12-3 or TRBV12-4 and TRBJ1-6; D perhaps matches TRBD1 (5 bases). This CDR3 has 13 amino acids. V was cut by 8 bases and J by 12 bases, with 17 bases left in between. The CDR3 spells CASARGGFEPLHF. The CDR3 DNA reads as TGTGCCAGCGCAAGGGGAGGGTTTGAACCCCTCCACTTT.

This sequence joins TRBV30 and TRBJ1-1; D gene uncertain. The CDR3 loop spans 14 amino acids. V lost 5 bases, J lost 0 bases, and 13 bases lay in between. Germline CDR1 reads GTSNPN; CDR2 reads SVGIG (reference sequence). CDR3 sequence reads: CAWGKTNMNTEAFF. The CDR3 coding sequence is TGTGCCTGGGGAAAGACAAATATGAACACTGAAGCTTTCTTT.

This clone has a single count. This chain links TRBV4-2 with TRBJ1-4; TRBD1 is a possible D gene (6 bases). Trimming pared 1 base from V and 8 bases from J, leaving 11 bases between. This CDR3 contains 14 residues. CDR1 is LGHNA and CDR2 is YNFKEQ in the germline V gene. For the CDR3, the DNA is TGTGCCAGCAGCCAAGGTCAGGGGAAGGAAAAACTGTTTTTT. Translated, it gives CASSQGQGKEKLFF.

The chain employs TRBV6-1 and TRBJ2-1, with 9 bases identical to TRBD1. The CDR3 runs 16 residues. J gave up 3 bases and V 4 bases, and 7 bases lay outside the gene matches. Germline V gene data show CDR1 as MNHNS and CDR2 as SASEGT. CDR3 loop: CASSGPGQGYYNEQFF. The CDR3, as DNA: TGTGCCAGCAGTGGACCGGGACAGGGATACTACAATGAGCAGTTCTTC.

This chain links TRBV5-1 with TRBJ1-1; D might be TRBD1 (5 bases). V was cut by 0 bases and J by 6 bases, with 9 bases left in between. Germline CDR1 and CDR2: SGHRS and YFSETQ. The CDR3 runs to 13 residues. CDR3 in DNA: TGCGCCAGCAGCTTGGAGGGGCGCCCTGAAGCTTTCTTT. Protein sequence: CASSLEGRPEAFF.

The V call is TRBV2, the J call TRBJ1-2; 11 bases agree with TRBD1. The CDR3 is 14 amino acids. Per the germline V gene, CDR1 is SNHLY and CDR2 is FYNNEI. Unmatched junction bases numbered 3, after V lost 5 bases and J lost 4 bases. DNA of the CDR3: TGTGCCAGCAGTACGGACAGGGGGCTCTATGGCTACACCTTC. It specifies CASSTDRGLYGYTF. The entire variable domain, with the rest obtained from reference TRBV2 and TRBJ1-2, is as follows: EPEVTQTPSHQVTQMGQEVILRCVPISNHLYFYWYRQILGQKVEFLVSFYNNEISEKSEIFDDQFSVERPDGSNFTLKIRSTKLEDSAMYFCASSTDRGLYGYTFGSGTRLTVV.

The CDR3 spells CASSQGAFNTEAFF. DNA of the CDR3: TGTGCCAGCAGCCAAGGGGCATTTAACACTGAAGCTTTCTTT. The gene calls are TRBV14 and TRBJ1-1; D is unclear. Germline assignment: CDR1 SGHDN and CDR2 FVKESK. The CDR3 length is 14 residues. V gave up 1 base and J gave up 2 bases, with 8 bases separating them.

This clone has just one count. This chain links TRBV3-1 (or the pseudogene TRBV3-2) with TRBJ1-5, with D possibly TRBD1 on 5 matching bases. The CDR3 has 14 amino acids. The V gene lost 1 base and the J gene lost 7 bases, with 11 bases spanning the gap. CDR1 and CDR2 from the germline V gene are LGHDT and YNNKEL (reference sequence). DNA of the CDR3: TGTGCCAGCAGCCAAGCGGGGCGGGGGCAGCCCCAGCATTTT. As protein: CASSQAGRGQPQHF.

This clone was counted a single time. The chain is built from TRBV2 and TRBJ1-1; a weak D match, TRBD1 (6 bases). V was pared by 6 bases and J by 8 bases, with 19 bases between. The CDR3 is made up of 14 amino acids. Germline V gives CDR1 SNHLY, CDR2 FYNNEI. The CDR3 region has the DNA TGTGCCAGCAGCGCCGAGAGGAACAGGGCGGAAGCTTTCTTT. As protein: CASSAERNRAEAFF.

The chain recombines TRBV7-8 with TRBJ1-2; 7 bases line up with TRBD1. Per germline, CDR1 SGHVS and CDR2 FQNEAQ. The CDR3 has 13 residues. Germline trimming cut 5 bases from V and 6 bases from J; bases unmatched to any gene: 6. CDR3 nucleotide sequence: TGTGCCAGCAGCCGGGGACAGCCGGATGGCTACACCTTC. Protein: CASSRGQPDGYTF.

This chain links TRBV5-5 with TRBJ2-7; 12 bases are a match to TRBD1. The CDR3 extends over 15 amino acids. Looked up from germline, CDR1 is SGHKS and CDR2 is YYEKEE (reference sequence). V shed 3 bases and J 3 bases; nucleotides not matched to a gene: 4. The chain's CDR3 is CASSSGQGAYYEQYF. The CDR3 DNA follows: TGTGCCAGCAGCTCGGGACAGGGGGCATACTACGAGCAGTACTTC.

CDR3: CASGLGSSQDTQYF. The CDR3 DNA reads TGTGCCAGCGGATTGGGATCTAGCCAAGATACGCAGTATTTT. The rearrangement uses TRBV28 and TRBJ2-3, with TRBD2 as a possible D gene (5 bases). Trimming took 8 bases from V and 5 from J, leaving 17 bases between them. The germline V gene has CDR1 MDHEN and CDR2 SYDVKM. The CDR3 covers 14 residues.

Comment on this clone: One end of the junction does not line up with germline, which may come from a read error. This sequence joins TRBV4-1 and TRBJ1-3; 11 bases fit TRBD1. The CDR3 has 18 amino acids. Germline V gene data show CDR1 as MGHRA and CDR2 as YSYEKL. The chain's CDR3 is CASRQDLGQGVAGNTIYF. CDR3 DNA sequence: TGCGCCAGCAGGCAAGATTTGGGACAGGGGGTGGCTGGAAACACCATATATTTT.

The chain carries TRBV28 and TRBJ1-2; 9 nucleotides match TRBD1. Germline V lookup: CDR1 MDHEN, CDR2 SYDVKM. The V gene end was trimmed by 2 bases and the J gene end by 5 bases; junction bases not matched to a gene: 6. This CDR3 comprises 15 residues. CDR3 sequence reads: CASSLGGTGLYGYTF. Written as DNA, the CDR3 is TGTGCCAGCAGTTTAGGGGGGACAGGGTTATATGGCTACACCTTC.

The chain combines TRBV25-1 with TRBJ2-1, with D possibly being TRBD1 (5 bases). Germline V lookup: CDR1 MGHDK, CDR2 SYGVNS. CDR3 size: 16 residues. Trimming shortened V by 4 bases and J by 0 bases, and 13 bases separated the two germline ends. CDR3 DNA: TGTGCCAGCAGTGGGTACAGGTGGAGCTCCTACAATGAGCAGTTCTTC. It is translated as CASSGYRWSSYNEQFF. Combining the CDR3 with reference TRBV25-1 and TRBJ2-1 gives the whole variable domain EADIYQTPRYLVIGTGKKITLECSQTMGHDKMYWYQQDPGMELHLIHYSYGVNSTEKGDLSSESTVSRIRTEHFPLTLESARPSHTSQYLCASSGYRWSSYNEQFFGPGTRLTVL.